The 18 T cell receptor beta chains reported below all come from one sample, sequenced in a study of glioma-infiltrating T cells after dendritic cell vaccination (dated by TCRdb to 2016 to 2017). Library preparation was by the immunoSEQ multiplex PCR assay. TCRdb took this table from immuneACCESS and kept in-frame rearrangements with V and J called. Such tables lack part of the clones; where checked against another copy, unresolved V genes explain under half of the gap, and the rest is unexplained. The sample table holds about 92,000 clones, of which 86% were seen once. The ten largest clones take up more than 15% of the sample. Specimen: blood, collected before dendritic cell vaccination. All receptors come from a human donor with glioblastoma.

The J gene is TRBJ2-6, the V gene TRBV14, with 7 bases lining up with TRBD2. With V trimmed by 0 bases and J by 0 bases, 5 bases remained unmatched. From germline, CDR1 is SGHDN and CDR2 FVKESK. This CDR3 is 18 amino acids long. The CDR3 is CASSQDWGGDSGANVLTF. In nucleotides, the CDR3 is TGTGCCAGCAGCCAAGATTGGGGGGGGGACTCTGGGGCCAACGTCCTGACTTTC.

The V gene is TRBV7-9, the J gene TRBJ1-2; D gene uncertain. CDR3 length: 16 residues. V dropped 1 base and J dropped 4 bases, with 16 bases sitting between them. The germline gives CDR1 SEHNR, CDR2 FQNEAQ (reference sequence). The CDR3 DNA follows: TGTGCCAGCAGCTTAGTAGGACGGGAAATAACCTATGGCTACACCTTC. Translation: CASSLVGREITYGYTF.

This sequence joins TRBV15 and TRBJ2-2, with 8 bases aligning to TRBD1. With V trimmed by 6 bases and J by 4 bases, 7 bases remained unmatched. This CDR3 is built from 15 residues. CDR1 LNHNV and CDR2 YYDKDF come from the germline V gene (reference sequence). CDR3 protein: CATRRQGSGTGELFF. DNA for the CDR3: TGTGCCACCAGGCGACAGGGGAGTGGCACCGGGGAGCTGTTTTTT.

The chain combines TRBV18 with TRBJ1-2; D is possibly TRBD1 (6 bases). CDR1 and CDR2 from the germline V gene are KGHSH and LQKENI. The CDR3 is 15 residues long. The germline V and J ends were trimmed by 3 bases and 3 bases, with 14 bases remaining between them. The CDR3 loop is CASSPALSGDYGYTF. CDR3 nucleotide sequence: TGTGCCAGCTCACCGGCTCTCTCAGGGGACTATGGCTACACCTTC.

CDR3 in amino acids: CASSLRGQGRNTGELFF. The CDR3 DNA follows: TGCGCCAGCAGCTTGCGGGGACAGGGACGGAACACCGGGGAGCTGTTTTTT. This chain uses TRBV5-1 with TRBJ2-2; 9 bases are a match to TRBD1. V was clipped by 1 base and J by 1 base; unmatched bases: 5. Germline values: CDR1 SGHRS, CDR2 YFSETQ. This CDR3 region has 17 residues.

V gene TRBV7-3 combines with J gene TRBJ2-3; TRBD1 agrees at 8 bases. The germline CDR1 and CDR2 sequences are SGHTA and FQGTGA. The CDR3 totals 15 residues. V gave up 2 bases and J gave up 5 bases; unmatched junction bases: 6. In DNA, the CDR3 is TGTGCCAGCAGCTTACAGGGGGCGCGTGGAGATACGCAGTATTTT. It codes for CASSLQGARGDTQYF.

This clone occurred once. The CDR3 DNA is TGTGCCAGCAGCCCGGCGGGGGGGCCTGCCCTGAGCAACTATGGCTACACCTTC. Translation gives CASSPAGGPALSNYGYTF. The V gene is TRBV5-5, the J gene TRBJ1-2, with D tentatively TRBD1 (6 bases). This CDR3 has 18 amino acids. V dropped 4 bases and J dropped 2 bases, with 24 bases sitting between them. The germline CDR1 and CDR2 sequences are SGHKS and YYEKEE (reference sequence).

This chain connects TRBV4-3 to TRBJ1-1; D is unresolved. Germline CDR1 and CDR2: LGHNA and YSLEER. The CDR3 covers 16 residues. The V and J ends lost 0 bases and 1 base respectively, with 12 bases between them. Here the CDR3 DNA reads TGCGCCAGCAGCCAAGAAGTTACAGAATCGAACACTGAAGCTTTCTTT. It encodes CASSQEVTESNTEAFF.

The CDR3 loop reads CASSSYREFAYNEQFF. CDR3 DNA sequence: TGTGCCAGCAGCTCATACCGGGAGTTTGCCTACAATGAGCAGTTCTTC. The chain is built from TRBV7-9 and TRBJ2-1, with D possibly TRBD2 on 6 matching bases. V lost 4 bases and J 2 bases, leaving 15 bases between the germline ends. Germline CDR1 SEHNR, CDR2 FQNEAQ (reference sequence). CDR3 length: 16 amino acids. The full variable domain, rest sourced from reference TRBV7-9 and TRBJ2-1, is DTGVSQNPRHKITKRGQNVTFRCDPISEHNRLYWYRQTLGQGPEFLTYFQNEAQLEKSRLLSDRFSAERPKGSFSTLEIQRTEQGDSAMYLCASSSYREFAYNEQFFGPGTRLTVL.

The chain carries TRBV27 and TRBJ2-3, with D possibly TRBD2 on 5 matching bases. The V gene lost 5 bases and the J gene lost 4 bases, with 13 bases spanning the gap. Germline V gene data show CDR1 as MNHEY and CDR2 as SMNVEV (reference sequence). The CDR3 is made up of 14 amino acids. CDR3 protein: CASSHPSIPDTQYF. Written as DNA, the CDR3 is TGTGCCAGCAGTCATCCTAGCATCCCAGATACGCAGTATTTT.

The chain couples TRBV5-6 to TRBJ1-5, with D perhaps matching TRBD1 (5 bases). Germline V gives CDR1 SGHDT, CDR2 YYEEEE. Trimming took 3 bases from V and 6 from J, leaving 16 bases between them. The CDR3 extends over 15 amino acids. CDR3 in amino acids: CASSSRQFLVQPQHF. As DNA, the CDR3 is TGTGCCAGCAGCTCCCGACAGTTTTTGGTTCAGCCCCAGCATTTT.

The chain employs TRBV4-3 and TRBJ2-7; D remains unclear. The CDR3 is 13 amino acids. V lost 0 bases to trimming and J lost 5 bases, with 8 bases between them. Germline CDR1 reads LGHNA; CDR2 reads YSLEER. CDR3 in DNA: TGCGCCAGCAGCCAAGATACCAACAACGAGCAGTACTTC. Translation gives CASSQDTNNEQYF.

The J gene is TRBJ1-2, the V gene TRBV19; 9 bases line up with TRBD1. V trimming: 5 bases; J trimming: 7 bases; junction bases outside the gene matches: 8. From germline, CDR1 is LNHDA and CDR2 SQIVND (reference sequence). The CDR3 loop spans 14 amino acids. CDR3 sequence (DNA): TGTGCCAGTAGTTCGAGTACAGGGGGCTCTGGCTACACCTTC. Amino acid sequence: CASSSSTGGSGYTF.

The chain joins TRBV5-4 to TRBJ1-2, with a possible D match to TRBD1 (6 bases). Trimming removed 1 base from V and 4 bases from J, with 17 bases in between. Germline V gene sequence: CDR1 SGHNT, CDR2 YYREEE (reference sequence). The CDR3 runs 16 residues. The CDR3 sequence is CASSLYSTGRSYGYTF. CDR3 DNA sequence: TGTGCCAGCAGCTTGTATTCGACAGGAAGGTCCTATGGCTACACCTTC.

The chain is built from TRBV7-6 and TRBJ1-4, with D perhaps matching TRBD1 (6 bases). Trimming removed 2 bases at V and 5 bases at J, with 15 bases between. Germline V lookup: CDR1 SGHVS, CDR2 FNYEAQ. The CDR3 runs 16 residues. In DNA form, the CDR3 reads TGTGCCAGCAGCTTAAGTAGGGGGGGGAGAAATGAAAAACTGTTTTTT. Protein product: CASSLSRGGRNEKLFF.

In nucleotides, the CDR3 is TGTGCCAGCAGCCAACAGTTCGCCGGGGAGCTGTTTTTT. Protein product: CASSQQFAGELFF. V and J are TRBV7-3 and TRBJ2-2; D is uncertain. CDR3 length: 13 residues. CDR1 is SGHTA and CDR2 is FQGTGA in the germline V gene. The V end lost 5 bases, the J end lost 6 bases, and 10 bases lay between the germline ends. The full variable domain, rest sourced from reference TRBV7-3 and TRBJ2-2, is GAGVSQTPSNKVTEKGKYVELRCDPISGHTALYWYRQSLGQGPEFLIYFQGTGAADDSGLPNDRFFAVRPEGSVSTLKIQRTERGDSAVYLCASSQQFAGELFFGEGSRLTVL.

V and J are TRBV6-5 and TRBJ1-5; unclear D gene. V gave up 5 bases and J gave up 6 bases, with 8 bases separating them. The CDR3 totals 12 residues. The germline V gene has CDR1 MNHEY and CDR2 SVGAGI. CDR3 nucleotide sequence: TGTGCCAGCAGTCGTCCCGGTCAGCCCCAGCATTTT. It is translated as CASSRPGQPQHF.

This clone was detected only once. The chain couples TRBV5-4 to TRBJ2-3; no firm D call. Germline-derived CDR1 and CDR2 are SGHNT and YYREEE (reference sequence). The CDR3 extends over 13 amino acids. Trimming took 1 base from V and 1 from J, leaving 4 bases between them. The CDR3, as DNA: TGTGCCAGCAGCTTGTCCGGCACAGATACGCAGTATTTT. Its translation is CASSLSGTDTQYF.